The sample holds one count of the clone carrying this TCR beta chain. Its specificity is not known. Libraries were prepared by immunoSEQ multiplex PCR; TCRdb keeps only in-frame clonotypes and omits some of them. The sample has about 1.5 million clones; nearly 99% are singletons. These data are taken from a study of shared clonotypes between healthy human individuals. Study context: Plates per donor: three CD4 naive, three CD4 memory, two CD8 naive, one CD8 memory. Study conclusions and caveats: Researchers found naive subsets generally carried larger estimated richness than memory subsets. Represented diversity, genetic and exposure-history alike, was limited by few donors. When compared with the clonotypes that were shared by all four sorted-subset donors, the non-shared clonotypes turned out to have lower generation probabilities.

Germline lookup yields CDR1 SGHRS and CDR2 YFSETQ. V gave up 5 bases and J gave up 0 bases, with 15 bases separating them. This CDR3 is built from 15 residues. The V gene is TRBV5-1, the J gene TRBJ2-7, with D hard to call. Sequenced input: naive CD4+ T cells sorted from blood. Subset denoted: CD45RA+ positively selected. This receptor was obtained from a man aged 25-40 years in good health. CDR3 sequence (DNA): TGCGCCAGCAGTCCATCGGGCTCTCCCTCCTACGAGCAGTACTTC. Translated: CASSPSGSPSYEQYF.